This paragraph reports one T cell receptor (beta chain). Its antigen is not known. This sample is part of a study of shared clonotypes between healthy human individuals. Study-level points and caveats: Sharing across several donors was seen in 4% to 6.5% of naive CD4 clonotypes. Tissues were not sampled, only blood, and their repertoires likely differ. Naive subsets generally had larger estimated richness than memory subsets.

Some clones are missing from TCRdb's copy, which holds only in-frame ones; the method was immunoSEQ multiplex PCR. Among fewer than 2.5 million clones listed, approximately 93% were seen once. Germline V gives CDR1 MNHEY, CDR2 SMNVEV (reference sequence). The CDR3 is 15 residues long. Trimming removed 2 bases at V and 7 bases at J, with 17 bases between. This clonotype was sampled from a young man in good health. Some clones in this sample may be carry-over from other donors' samples. This chain joins TRBV27 and TRBJ1-1; the D is unclear. Sequencing was done on a sample of naive CD4+ T cells from PBMCs. The subset: CD45RA+ positively selected. This chain's CDR3 is CASSLKSGSLSEAFF. The CDR3 bases are TGTGCCAGCAGTTTAAAGTCAGGATCACTTAGTGAAGCTTTCTTT.